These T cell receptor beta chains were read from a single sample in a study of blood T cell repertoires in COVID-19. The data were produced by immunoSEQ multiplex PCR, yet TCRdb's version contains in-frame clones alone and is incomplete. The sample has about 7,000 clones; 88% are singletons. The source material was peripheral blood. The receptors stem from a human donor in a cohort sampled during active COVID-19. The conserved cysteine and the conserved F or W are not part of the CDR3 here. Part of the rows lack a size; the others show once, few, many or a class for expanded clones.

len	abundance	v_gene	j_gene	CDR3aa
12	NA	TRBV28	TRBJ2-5	ASSRGGDAETQY
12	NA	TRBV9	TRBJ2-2	ASSTQGGTGELF
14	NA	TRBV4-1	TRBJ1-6	ASSPHGTGHNSPLH
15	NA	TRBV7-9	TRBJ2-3	ASSLVLAGSRTDTQY
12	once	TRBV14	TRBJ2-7	ASSMDQREGEQY
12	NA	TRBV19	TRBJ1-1	ASSPSRGQTEAF
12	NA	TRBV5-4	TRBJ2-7	ASSLWTGPYEQY
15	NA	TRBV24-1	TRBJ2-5	ATSDPGTSFRLETQY
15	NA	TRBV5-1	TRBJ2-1	ASSSGLAGGPVGEQF
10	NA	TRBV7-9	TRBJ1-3	ASNSDRGKVY
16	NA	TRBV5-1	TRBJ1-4	ASSSQPSTGQGNEKLF
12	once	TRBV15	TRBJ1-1	ATSRDTESTEAF
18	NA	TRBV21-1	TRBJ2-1	ASSKVRRSPGQGFYNEQF
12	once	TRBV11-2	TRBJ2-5	ASSFVVGRETQY
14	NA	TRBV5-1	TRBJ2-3	ASSSGTSGFTDTQY
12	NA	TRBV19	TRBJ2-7	ASSMTGSSYEQY
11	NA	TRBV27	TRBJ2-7	ASSLASGYEQY
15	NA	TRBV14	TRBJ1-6	ASSQLTGSSYNSPLH
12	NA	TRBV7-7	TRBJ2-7	ASSLVVSGVEQY
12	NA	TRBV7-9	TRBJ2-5	ASRSSSGGETQY
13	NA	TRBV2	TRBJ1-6	ASSAAGIRNSPLH
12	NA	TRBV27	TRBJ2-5	ASSYNRASETQY
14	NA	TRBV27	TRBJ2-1	ASSLSAGESYNEQF
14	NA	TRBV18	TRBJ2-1	ASSPPTGAFPGEQF
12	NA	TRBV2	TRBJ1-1	ASRFGGSGTEAF
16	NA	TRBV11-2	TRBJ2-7	ASSLVIFGTGLSYEQY
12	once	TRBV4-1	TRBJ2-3	ASSQVSGTDTQY
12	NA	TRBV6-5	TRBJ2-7	ASSYLGQNYEQY
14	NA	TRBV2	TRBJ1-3	ASSEQGILSGNTIY
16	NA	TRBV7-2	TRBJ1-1	ASSTRLGRTRLGAEAF
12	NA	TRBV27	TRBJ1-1	ASRTGTMNTEAF
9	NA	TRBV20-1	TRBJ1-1	SARLNTEAF
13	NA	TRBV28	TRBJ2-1	ASSSRVAGVDEQF
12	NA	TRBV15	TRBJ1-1	ATSKDRGHGEAF
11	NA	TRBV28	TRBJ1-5	ASSFTSGLFYH
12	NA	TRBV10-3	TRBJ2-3	AISESSGTDTQY
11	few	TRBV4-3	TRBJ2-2	ASSLIASGELF